The sequence of this TCR beta chain was determined in a study of blood T cell repertoires in COVID-19. Study background: Acute and convalescent COVID-19 samples came from the United States, Italy and Spain. Sources were T cells, B-cell-depleted T cells, or PBMCs; the material itself was cDNA or gDNA.

Original processing notes: From reference gene primer amplification, estimates of nucleated cell counts were derived. Sequencing used immunoSEQ multiplex PCR; TCRdb keeps in-frame clones, though not all of them. The D gene and trimming were derived from the DNA, and the V and J assignments and clone size from that table. The sample consists of 300,000 to 450,000 clones, about 85% of them appearing once. Germline V gene data show CDR1 as MNHNY and CDR2 as SVGAGI (reference sequence). CDR3 length: 14 amino acids. The junction had 6 bases not matched to a gene; V was cut back by 6 bases and J by 4 bases.

The TCR sequence derives from a woman aged 18-29 years with acute or convalescent COVID-19. The chain recombines TRBV6-6 with TRBJ1-3; 7 bases align to TRBD1. Sequencing was done on a sample of peripheral blood. CDR3 sequence reads: CASSTGVSGNTIYF. CDR3 nucleotide sequence: TGTGCCAGCAGCACAGGGGTGTCCGGAAACACCATATATTTT.